The 13 T cell receptor beta chains below were found in one sample sequenced in a study of T cell responses to AZD1222 COVID-19 vaccine. TCRdb keeps only in-frame clones here, not all; method: immunoSEQ multiplex PCR. The table includes under 150,000 clones, 85% to 95% detected once. Material: peripheral blood, obtained on day 0 of AZD1222 vaccination. The origin of the receptors is an adult in good health.

A word on this clone: One end of the junction varies from germline; a read error may be responsible. The V gene is TRBV6-2 or TRBV6-3, the J gene TRBJ1-2; D might be TRBD1 (6 bases). CDR1 MNHEY and CDR2 SVGEGT come from the germline V gene. The CDR3 length is 13 residues. In DNA, the CDR3 is TGTGCCAGCAGTGAGGACAGTAACGATGGCTACACCTTC. It translates to CASSEDSNDGYTF.

This chain links TRBV6-2 or TRBV6-3 with TRBJ2-3; 8 nucleotides align to TRBD2. CDR3 length: 17 residues. Germline V gene sequence: CDR1 MNHEY, CDR2 SVGEGT. J lost 2 bases, V lost 0 bases, and 7 bases had no gene match. The CDR3 region is CASSYSSKRGPTDTQYF. Here the CDR3 DNA reads TGTGCCAGCAGTTACTCCAGCAAGCGGGGGCCCACAGATACGCAGTATTTT.

This clone was counted a single time. V usage is TRBV5-1 and J usage is TRBJ1-4; unclear D gene. The germline V and J ends were trimmed by 0 bases and 5 bases, with 8 bases remaining between them. The CDR3 has 14 amino acids. Germline V lookup: CDR1 SGHRS, CDR2 YFSETQ. The CDR3 DNA sequence: TGCGCCAGCAGCTTGGGGGTAACGAATGAAAAACTGTTTTTT. This encodes CASSLGVTNEKLFF. Variable domain in full (rest from reference TRBV5-1 and TRBJ1-4): KAGVTQTPRYLIKTRGQQVTLSCSPISGHRSVSWYQQTPGQGLQFLFEYFSETQRNKGNFPGRFSGRQFSNSRSEMNVSTLELGDSALYLCASSLGVTNEKLFFGSGTQLSVL.

This clone was seen once. The chain has TRBV7-8 and TRBJ2-2; D possibly corresponds to TRBD1 (6 bases). Germline CDR1 SGHVS, CDR2 FQNEAQ. The V end lost 6 bases, the J end lost 0 bases, and 17 bases lay between the germline ends. This CDR3 contains 17 residues. This chain's CDR3 is CASSSLSDRANTGELFF. The CDR3 DNA follows: TGTGCCAGCAGTTCCCTATCGGACAGAGCGAACACCGGGGAGCTGTTTTTT.

J is TRBJ1-1 and V is TRBV3-1 (or the pseudogene TRBV3-2), with D hard to call. Germline lookup yields CDR1 LGHDT and CDR2 YNNKEL (reference sequence). V lost 2 bases, J lost 7 bases, and 8 bases lay in between. The CDR3 spans 12 residues. DNA of the CDR3: TGTGCCAGCAGCCAACCTGCAAGTGAAGCTTTCTTT. Translated, it gives CASSQPASEAFF.

This chain joins TRBV6-1 and TRBJ1-4, with D perhaps matching TRBD1 (6 bases). The CDR3 runs to 16 residues. Germline assignment: CDR1 MNHNS and CDR2 SASEGT. The ends were cut back, 4 bases at V and 10 bases at J, with 22 bases in the middle. The CDR3 is CASSGEGVLMIGKLFF. In DNA form, the CDR3 reads TGTGCCAGCAGTGGAGAGGGGGTTTTAATGATTGGAAAACTGTTTTTT.

A single count supports this clone. The chain recombines TRBV24-1 with TRBJ2-2; D is uncertain. Germline V CDR1 and CDR2: KGHDR, SFDVKD. Between the trimmed V and J ends, which lost 4 bases and 3 bases, there was a span of 11 bases. The CDR3 totals 15 residues. CDR3 region: CATSEGSPYTGELFF. The CDR3 region has the DNA TGTGCCACCAGTGAGGGATCACCTTACACCGGGGAGCTGTTTTTT.

The chain recombines TRBV4-3 with TRBJ2-7; maybe TRBD1 (6 bases). V lost 1 base, J lost 1 base, and 11 bases lay in between. CDR3 length: 15 amino acids. In germline, CDR1 is LGHNA, CDR2 YSLEER. CDR3 coding DNA: TGCGCCAGCAGCCAAGGGGGGCTCATGTCCTACGAGCAGTACTTC. The encoded protein is CASSQGGLMSYEQYF.

This sequence joins TRBV7-2 and TRBJ2-7; 12 bases agree with TRBD2. Trimming took 5 bases from V and 2 from J; bases not matched to a gene: 10. This CDR3 comprises 17 residues. Germline CDR1 reads SGHTA; CDR2 reads FQGNSA. In DNA form, the CDR3 reads TGTGCCAGCAGCAAAGGGGGACTAGCGGGCTTGCCCTACGAGCAGTACTTC. This codes for CASSKGGLAGLPYEQYF. Drawing the rest from reference TRBV7-2 and TRBJ2-7, the complete variable domain is GAGVSQSPSNKVTEKGKDVELRCDPISGHTALYWYRQSLGQGLEFLIYFQGNSAPDKSGLPSDRFSAERTGGSVSTLTIQRTQQEDSAVYLCASSKGGLAGLPYEQYFGPGTRLTVT.

The gene calls are TRBV30 and TRBJ1-6; 11 bases match TRBD1. Per the germline V gene, CDR1 is GTSNPN and CDR2 is SVGIG (reference sequence). CDR3 length: 13 amino acids. V lost 4 bases, J lost 10 bases, and 3 bases stayed unmatched. The CDR3 nucleotides are TGTGCCTGGACGGGACAGGGGGGATCACCCCTCCACTTT. As protein: CAWTGQGGSPLHF.

The sample holds one count of this clone. The gene calls are TRBV6-5 and TRBJ2-7, with 9 bases identical to TRBD1. The CDR3 has 15 amino acids. In germline, CDR1 is MNHEY, CDR2 SVGAGI. The ends lost 9 bases at V and 4 bases at J; junction bases unmatched: 13. The CDR3 coding sequence is TGTGCCAGTAAGCTGCTGGGACAGGGACCTTACGAGCAGTACTTC. This encodes CASKLLGQGPYEQYF.

This chain uses TRBV7-3 with TRBJ2-7; D unresolved. The CDR3 runs 13 residues. Germline V gene lookup returns CDR1 SGHTA and CDR2 FQGTGA. V was cut by 0 bases and J by 4 bases, with 7 bases left in between. The CDR3 nucleotides are TGTGCCAGCAGCTTAACTAGTGGGTACGAGCAGTACTTC. The encoded protein is CASSLTSGYEQYF.

The rearrangement uses TRBV2 and TRBJ2-1; TRBD2 matches at 8 bases. Trimming took 6 bases from V and 1 from J; bases not matched to a gene: 5. The CDR3 is made up of 15 amino acids. Germline V gives CDR1 SNHLY, CDR2 FYNNEI. In nucleotides, the CDR3 is TGTGCCAGCAGCGGAGCGGGAGTTTCCTACAATGAGCAGTTCTTC. Protein product: CASSGAGVSYNEQFF.